This T cell receptor beta chain was found in a study of T-cell reconstitution after alpha-beta-depleted transplantation in children. Whole-study results and caveats: In some patients, recipient T cells and intrathymic progenitors surviving conditioning explained high day-60 diversity. About two months after transplant, alpha-beta T cells reportedly came from several hundred expanded graft clones. Newly made T cells mostly supplied T-cell counts and diversity one year after transplant.

Worth noting for this clonotype: Its antigen is not known.

Molecular barcoding with unique molecular identifiers was used for the TCRbeta library. TCRdb processed the PCR reads anew with MiXCR; each CDR3 protein has one entry. The table shows 250,000 to 350,000 distinct CDR3 sequences, with 23% occurring only once. The CDR3 has 13 residues. Trimming pared 3 bases from V and 0 bases from J, leaving 6 bases between. CDR1 is MNHEY, CDR2 SMNVEV, per germline (reference sequence). The source material was PBMCs, mostly from graft donor cells, sampled 180 days after TCRalphabeta/CD19-depleted stem cell transplant. The chain employs TRBV27 and TRBJ2-7; D gene uncertain. This sequence was found in a male patient under 18 who had a stem cell transplant for acute lymphoblastic leukemia, so the T cells may come from the graft donor. The CDR3 DNA is TGTGCCAGCAGTTTGCTGCCCTCCTACGAGCAGTACTTC. Protein sequence: CASSLLPSYEQYF.